This T cell receptor (beta chain) was sequenced for a study of T cell repertoires in cytomegalovirus infection. Study-level background: The study used recently identified HLA-C-restricted and well-studied HLA-B-restricted CMV epitopes. Both CMV infection and a matching HLA type were indicated by public TCR beta signatures.

TCRdb re-called the reads with MiXCR, one entry per CDR3 protein. The sample lists some 900,000 distinct CDR3 sequences; 32% were seen once. Study-wide results and limits: Of the TCR beta families, the public ones yielded a cumulative frequency that identified carriers of CMV plus the relevant HLA. Clonotype analysis showed dominance of the ex vivo response by HLA-C-restricted CMV-specific TCR beta clonotypes.

Comment on this clonotype: Its antigen is unknown.

V lost 7 bases and J 7 bases, leaving 7 bases between the germline ends. The CDR3 is 10 residues long. Germline CDR1 is SNHLY and CDR2 is FYNNEI. The starting material was cultured CD8+ T cells from PBMCs, obtained from culture after CMV antigen stimulation. This TCR derives from a human donor in good health (CMV status not recorded). Some clones in this sample may be carry-over from other donors' samples. The V and J genes are TRBV2 and TRBJ1-1; D gene ambiguous. The CDR3 is CASKAVEAFF. The CDR3 DNA follows: TGTGCCAGCAAGGCGGTTGAAGCTTTCTTT.